Here is one TCR beta chain with its context. The antigen is not known. Following a re-call of the 5' RACE reads, TCRdb has one entry per CDR3 protein and lacks DNA. This listing includes over 200,000 distinct CDR3 sequences. Germline loops: CDR1 SGHRS, CDR2 YFSETQ. This CDR3 is 17 amino acids long. The sample belongs to a study of monozygotic twins with inflammatory bowel disease. Study-wide points: In these data, no single strong IBD-associated signal or clonotype received support. Telling apart the different T cell subtypes was not possible.

The source material was blood. The clonotype originates from a human donor with ulcerative colitis or Crohn's disease, or a healthy co-twin of an affected twin (not recorded which). This chain joins TRBV5-1 and TRBJ2-2. The CDR3 region is CASSLGRSLIGTGELFF.